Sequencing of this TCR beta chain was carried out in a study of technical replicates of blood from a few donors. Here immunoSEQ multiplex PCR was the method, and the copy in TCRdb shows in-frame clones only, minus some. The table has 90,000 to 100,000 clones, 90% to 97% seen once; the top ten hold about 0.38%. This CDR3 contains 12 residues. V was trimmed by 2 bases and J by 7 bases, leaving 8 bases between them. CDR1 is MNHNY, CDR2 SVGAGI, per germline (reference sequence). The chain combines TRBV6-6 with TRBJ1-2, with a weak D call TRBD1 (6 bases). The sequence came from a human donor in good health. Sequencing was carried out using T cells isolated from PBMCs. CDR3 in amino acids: CASSYGGSGYTF. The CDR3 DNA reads TGTGCCAGCAGTTACGGGGGCAGTGGCTACACCTTC.